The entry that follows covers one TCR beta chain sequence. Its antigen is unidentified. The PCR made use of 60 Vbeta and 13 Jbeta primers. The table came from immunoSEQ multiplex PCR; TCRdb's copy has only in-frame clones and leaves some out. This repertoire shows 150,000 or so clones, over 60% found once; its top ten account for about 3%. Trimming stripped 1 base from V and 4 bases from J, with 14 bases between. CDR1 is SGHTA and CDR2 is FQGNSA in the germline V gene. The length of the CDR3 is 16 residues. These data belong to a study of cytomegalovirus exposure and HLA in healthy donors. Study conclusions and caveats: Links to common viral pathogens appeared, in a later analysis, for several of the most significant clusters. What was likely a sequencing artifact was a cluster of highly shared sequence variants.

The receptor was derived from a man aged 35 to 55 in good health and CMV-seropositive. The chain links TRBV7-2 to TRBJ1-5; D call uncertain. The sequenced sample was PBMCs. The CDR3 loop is CASSLGWSGGNQPQHF. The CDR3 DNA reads TGTGCCAGCAGCTTAGGGTGGTCGGGTGGTAATCAGCCCCAGCATTTT.